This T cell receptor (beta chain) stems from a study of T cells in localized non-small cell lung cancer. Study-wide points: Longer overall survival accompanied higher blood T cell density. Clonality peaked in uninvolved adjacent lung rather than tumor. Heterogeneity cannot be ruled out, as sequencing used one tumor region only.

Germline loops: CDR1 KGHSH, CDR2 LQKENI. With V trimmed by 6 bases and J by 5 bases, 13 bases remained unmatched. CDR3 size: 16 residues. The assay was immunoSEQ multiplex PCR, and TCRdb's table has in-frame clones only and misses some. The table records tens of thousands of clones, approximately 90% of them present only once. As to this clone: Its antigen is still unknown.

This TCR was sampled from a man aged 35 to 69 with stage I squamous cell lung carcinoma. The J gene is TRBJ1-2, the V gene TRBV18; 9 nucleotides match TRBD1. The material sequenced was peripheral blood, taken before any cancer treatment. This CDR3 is CASSPGTGKRAYGYTF. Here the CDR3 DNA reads TGTGCCAGCTCTCCCGGGACAGGGAAGAGGGCTTATGGCTACACCTTC.